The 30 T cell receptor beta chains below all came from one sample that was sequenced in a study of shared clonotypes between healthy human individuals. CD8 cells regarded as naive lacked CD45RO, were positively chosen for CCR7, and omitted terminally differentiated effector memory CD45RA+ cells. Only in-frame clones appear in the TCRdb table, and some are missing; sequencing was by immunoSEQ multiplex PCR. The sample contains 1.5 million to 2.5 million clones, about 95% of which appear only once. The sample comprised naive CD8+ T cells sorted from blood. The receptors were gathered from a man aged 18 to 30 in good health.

In DNA, the CDR3 is TGTGCCAGCATCCCGACTAGCGGAGCATACAATGAGCAGTTCTTC. Encoded protein: CASIPTSGAYNEQFF. The rearrangement joins TRBV6-5 to TRBJ2-1; 9 bases fit TRBD2. There are 15 residues in the CDR3. Germline CDR1 and CDR2: MNHEY and SVGAGI. Losses at the gene ends were 7 bases for V and 4 bases for J; bases not matched to a gene: 8.

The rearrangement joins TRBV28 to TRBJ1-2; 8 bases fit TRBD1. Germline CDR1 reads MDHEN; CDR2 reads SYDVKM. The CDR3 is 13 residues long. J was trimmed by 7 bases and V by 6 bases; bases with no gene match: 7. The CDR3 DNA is TGTGCCAGCAGCGCGGACAGGGAGGGTGGCTACACCTTC. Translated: CASSADREGGYTF.

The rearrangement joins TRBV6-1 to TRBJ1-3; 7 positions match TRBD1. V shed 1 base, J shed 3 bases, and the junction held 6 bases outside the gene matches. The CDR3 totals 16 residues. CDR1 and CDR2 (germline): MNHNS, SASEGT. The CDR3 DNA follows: TGTGCCAGCAGTGAAGTGAGACAGGGCCGTGGAAACACCATATATTTT. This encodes CASSEVRQGRGNTIYF.

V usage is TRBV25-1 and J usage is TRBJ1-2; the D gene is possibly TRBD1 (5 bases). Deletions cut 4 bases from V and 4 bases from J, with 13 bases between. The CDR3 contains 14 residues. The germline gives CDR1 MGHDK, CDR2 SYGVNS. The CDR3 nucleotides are TGTGCCAGCAGTGCACCTGGGGACGGCTATGGCTACACCTTC. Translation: CASSAPGDGYGYTF.

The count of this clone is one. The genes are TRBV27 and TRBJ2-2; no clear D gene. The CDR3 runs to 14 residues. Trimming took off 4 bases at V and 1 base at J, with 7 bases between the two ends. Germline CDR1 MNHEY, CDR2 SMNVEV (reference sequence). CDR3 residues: CASSSLGNTGELFF. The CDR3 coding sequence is TGTGCCAGCAGTTCCCTAGGGAACACCGGGGAGCTGTTTTTT.

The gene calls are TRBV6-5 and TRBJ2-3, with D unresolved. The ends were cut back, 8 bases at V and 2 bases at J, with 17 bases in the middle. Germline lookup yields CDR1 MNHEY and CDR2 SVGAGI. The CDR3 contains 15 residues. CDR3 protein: CASSLGVTLTDTQYF. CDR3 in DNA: TGTGCCAGCTCCCTTGGAGTTACGCTCACAGATACGCAGTATTTT.

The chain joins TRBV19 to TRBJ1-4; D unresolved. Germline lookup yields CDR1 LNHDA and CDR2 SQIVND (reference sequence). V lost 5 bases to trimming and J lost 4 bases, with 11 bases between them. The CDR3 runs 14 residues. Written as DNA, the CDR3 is TGTGCCAGTAGTGGACCGAACCTTAATGAAAAACTGTTTTTT. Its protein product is CASSGPNLNEKLFF.

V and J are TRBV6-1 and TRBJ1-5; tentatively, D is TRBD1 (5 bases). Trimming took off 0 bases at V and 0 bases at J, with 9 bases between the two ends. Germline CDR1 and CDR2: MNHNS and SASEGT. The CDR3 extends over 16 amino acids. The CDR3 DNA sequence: TGTGCCAGCAGTGAAGCGGGGGGTTATAGCAATCAGCCCCAGCATTTT. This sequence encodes CASSEAGGYSNQPQHF.

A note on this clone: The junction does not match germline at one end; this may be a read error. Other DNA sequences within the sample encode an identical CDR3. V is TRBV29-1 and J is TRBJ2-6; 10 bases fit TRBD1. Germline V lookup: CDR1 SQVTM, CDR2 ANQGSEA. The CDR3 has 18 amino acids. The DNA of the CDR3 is TGCAGCGTCTCCGGGAGGGACAGGGGAGAACCTGGGGCCAACGTCCTAACTTTC. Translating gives CSVSGRDRGEPGANVLTF.

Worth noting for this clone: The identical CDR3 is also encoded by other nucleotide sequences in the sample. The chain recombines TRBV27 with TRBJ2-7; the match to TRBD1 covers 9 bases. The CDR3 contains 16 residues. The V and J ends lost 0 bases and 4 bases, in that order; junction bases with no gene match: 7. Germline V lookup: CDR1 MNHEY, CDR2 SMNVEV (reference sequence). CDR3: CASSLSSGTGSYEQYF. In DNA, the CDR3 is TGTGCCAGCAGTTTATCCTCCGGGACAGGGTCGTACGAGCAGTACTTC.

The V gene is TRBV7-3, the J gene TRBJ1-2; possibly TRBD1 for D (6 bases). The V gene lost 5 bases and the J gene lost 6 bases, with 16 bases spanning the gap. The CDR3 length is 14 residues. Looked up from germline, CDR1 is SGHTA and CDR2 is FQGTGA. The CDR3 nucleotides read TGTGCCAGCAGCCCCACCGGGGGGGCCGATGGCTACACCTTC. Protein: CASSPTGGADGYTF. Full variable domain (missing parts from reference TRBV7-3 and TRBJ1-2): GAGVSQTPSNKVTEKGKYVELRCDPISGHTALYWYRQSLGQGPEFLIYFQGTGAADDSGLPNDRFFAVRPEGSVSTLKIQRTERGDSAVYLCASSPTGGADGYTFGSGTRLTVV.

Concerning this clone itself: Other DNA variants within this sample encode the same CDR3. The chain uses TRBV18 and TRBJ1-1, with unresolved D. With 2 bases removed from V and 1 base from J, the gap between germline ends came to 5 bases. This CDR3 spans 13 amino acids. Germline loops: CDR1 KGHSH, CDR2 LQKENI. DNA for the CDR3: TGTGCCAGCTCACCAGACCCGAACACTGAAGCTTTCTTT. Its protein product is CASSPDPNTEAFF.

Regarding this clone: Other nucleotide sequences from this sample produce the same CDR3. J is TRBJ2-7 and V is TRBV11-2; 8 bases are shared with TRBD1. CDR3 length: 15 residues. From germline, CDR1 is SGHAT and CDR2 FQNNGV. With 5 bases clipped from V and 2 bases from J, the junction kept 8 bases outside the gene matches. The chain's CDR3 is CASSPTGTGTYEQYF. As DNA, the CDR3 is TGTGCCAGCAGCCCAACCGGGACAGGAACCTACGAGCAGTACTTC.

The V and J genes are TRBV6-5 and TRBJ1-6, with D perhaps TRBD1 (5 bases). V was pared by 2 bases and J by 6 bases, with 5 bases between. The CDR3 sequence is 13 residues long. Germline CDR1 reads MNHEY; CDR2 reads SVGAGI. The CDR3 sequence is CASSYGTNSPLHF. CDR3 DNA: TGTGCCAGCAGTTACGGGACTAATTCACCCCTCCACTTT.

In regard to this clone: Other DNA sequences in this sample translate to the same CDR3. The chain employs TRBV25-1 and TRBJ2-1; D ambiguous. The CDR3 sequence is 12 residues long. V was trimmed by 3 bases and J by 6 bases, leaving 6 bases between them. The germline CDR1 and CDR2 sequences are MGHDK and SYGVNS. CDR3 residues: CASSDLGNEQFF. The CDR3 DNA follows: TGTGCCAGCAGTGACCTTGGCAATGAGCAGTTCTTC.

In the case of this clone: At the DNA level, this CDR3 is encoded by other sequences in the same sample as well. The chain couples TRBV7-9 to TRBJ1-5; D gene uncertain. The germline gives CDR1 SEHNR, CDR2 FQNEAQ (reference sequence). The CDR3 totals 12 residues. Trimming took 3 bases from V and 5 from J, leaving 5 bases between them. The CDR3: CASSLEDQPQHF. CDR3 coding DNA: TGTGCCAGCAGCTTGGAAGATCAGCCCCAGCATTTT. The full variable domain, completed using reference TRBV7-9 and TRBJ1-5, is DTGVSQNPRHKITKRGQNVTFRCDPISEHNRLYWYRQTLGQGPEFLTYFQNEAQLEKSRLLSDRFSAERPKGSFSTLEIQRTEQGDSAMYLCASSLEDQPQHFGDGTRLSIL.

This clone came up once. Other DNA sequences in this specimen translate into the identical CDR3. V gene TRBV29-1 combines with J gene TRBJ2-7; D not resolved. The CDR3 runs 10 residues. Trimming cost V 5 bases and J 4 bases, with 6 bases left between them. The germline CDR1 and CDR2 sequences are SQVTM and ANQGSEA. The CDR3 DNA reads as TGCAGCGTTCTGGAGTACGAGCAGTACTTC. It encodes CSVLEYEQYF.

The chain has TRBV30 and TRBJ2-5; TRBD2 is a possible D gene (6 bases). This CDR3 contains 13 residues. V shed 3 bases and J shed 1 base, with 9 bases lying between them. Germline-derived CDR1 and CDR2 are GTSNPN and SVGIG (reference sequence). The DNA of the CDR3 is TGTGCCTGGAGCGCGGGGTCCCAAGAGACCCAGTACTTC. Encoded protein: CAWSAGSQETQYF.

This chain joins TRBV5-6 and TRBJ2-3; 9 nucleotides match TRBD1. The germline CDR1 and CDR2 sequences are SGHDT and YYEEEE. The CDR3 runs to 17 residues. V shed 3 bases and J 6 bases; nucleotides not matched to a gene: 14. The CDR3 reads CASSSRPGQGVGDTQYF. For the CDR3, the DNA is TGTGCCAGCAGCTCCCGCCCGGGACAGGGTGTAGGTGATACGCAGTATTTT. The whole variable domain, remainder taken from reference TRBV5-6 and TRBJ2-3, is DAGVTQSPTHLIKTRGQQVTLRCSPKSGHDTVSWYQQALGQGPQFIFQYYEEEERQRGNFPDRFSGHQFPNYSSELNVNALLLGDSALYLCASSSRPGQGVGDTQYFGPGTRLTVL.

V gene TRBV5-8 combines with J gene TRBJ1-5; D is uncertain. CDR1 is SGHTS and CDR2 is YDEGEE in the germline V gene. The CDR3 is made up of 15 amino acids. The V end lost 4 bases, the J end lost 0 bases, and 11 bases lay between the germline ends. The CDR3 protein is CASSPDEGSNQPQHF. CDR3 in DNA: TGTGCCAGCAGCCCAGATGAAGGTAGCAATCAGCCCCAGCATTTT.

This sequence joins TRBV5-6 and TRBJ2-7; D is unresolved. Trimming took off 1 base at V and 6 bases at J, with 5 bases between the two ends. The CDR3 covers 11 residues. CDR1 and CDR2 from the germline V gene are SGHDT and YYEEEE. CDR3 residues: CASSLRSEQYF. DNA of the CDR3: TGTGCCAGCAGCTTGAGGAGCGAGCAGTACTTC.

The CDR3 reads CASSPASEAYEQYF. The DNA of the CDR3 is TGCGCCAGCAGCCCGGCATCAGAAGCCTACGAGCAGTACTTC. The rearrangement uses TRBV4-3 and TRBJ2-7; no definite D call. V dropped 4 bases and J dropped 2 bases, with 12 bases sitting between them. CDR1 is LGHNA and CDR2 is YSLEER in the germline V gene. The CDR3 consists of 14 residues.

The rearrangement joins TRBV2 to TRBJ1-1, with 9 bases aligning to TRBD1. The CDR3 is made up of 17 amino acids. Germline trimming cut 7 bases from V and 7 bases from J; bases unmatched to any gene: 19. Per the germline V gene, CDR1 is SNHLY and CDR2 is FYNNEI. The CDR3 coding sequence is TGTGCCAGCAACTTAAGTCGGGACAGGGCTGATTTGATTGAAGCTTTCTTT. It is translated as CASNLSRDRADLIEAFF.

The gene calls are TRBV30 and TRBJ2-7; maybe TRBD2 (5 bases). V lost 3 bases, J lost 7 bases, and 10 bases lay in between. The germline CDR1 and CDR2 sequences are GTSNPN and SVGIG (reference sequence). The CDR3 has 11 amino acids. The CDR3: CAWRVGGEQYF. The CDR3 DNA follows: TGTGCCTGGAGGGTAGGAGGTGAGCAGTACTTC.

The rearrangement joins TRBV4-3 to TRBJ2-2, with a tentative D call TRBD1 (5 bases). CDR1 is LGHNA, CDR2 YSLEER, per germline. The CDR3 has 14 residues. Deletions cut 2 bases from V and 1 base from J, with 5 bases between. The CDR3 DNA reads TGCGCCAGCAGCCAAACAGGGAACACCGGGGAGCTGTTTTTT. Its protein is CASSQTGNTGELFF.

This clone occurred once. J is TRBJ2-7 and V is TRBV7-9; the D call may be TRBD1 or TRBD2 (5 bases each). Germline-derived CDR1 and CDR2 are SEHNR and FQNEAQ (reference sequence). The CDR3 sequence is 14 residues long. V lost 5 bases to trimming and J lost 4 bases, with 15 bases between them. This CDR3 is CASSPTGTEYEQYF. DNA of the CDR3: TGTGCCAGCAGCCCCACCGGGACGGAATACGAGCAGTACTTC.

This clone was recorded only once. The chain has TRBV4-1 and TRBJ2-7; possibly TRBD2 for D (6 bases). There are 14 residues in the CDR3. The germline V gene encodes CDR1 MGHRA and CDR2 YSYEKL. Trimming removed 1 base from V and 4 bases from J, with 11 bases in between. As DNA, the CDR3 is TGCGCCAGCAGCCAAGCGGACGGGAGATACGAGCAGTACTTC. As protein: CASSQADGRYEQYF.

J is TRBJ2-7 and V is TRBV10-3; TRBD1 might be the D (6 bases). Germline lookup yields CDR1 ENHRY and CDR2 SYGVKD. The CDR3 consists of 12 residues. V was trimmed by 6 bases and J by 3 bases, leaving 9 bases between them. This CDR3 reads CAIRDRDYEQYF. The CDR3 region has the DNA TGTGCCATCAGGGACAGAGACTACGAGCAGTACTTC.

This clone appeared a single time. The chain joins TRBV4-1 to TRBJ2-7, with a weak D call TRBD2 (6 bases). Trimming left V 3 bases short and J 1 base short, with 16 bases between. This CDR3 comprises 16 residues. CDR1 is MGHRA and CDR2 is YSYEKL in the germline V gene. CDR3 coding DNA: TGCGCCAGCAGCCACCCAACGGCCGGGACTTCCTACGAGCAGTACTTC. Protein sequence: CASSHPTAGTSYEQYF.

CDR3 nucleotides: TGCAGCGCCCGGGGGGAAGGGGGACATTTTGAGCAGTTCTTC. Amino acids: CSARGEGGHFEQFF. The V and J genes are TRBV29-1 and TRBJ2-1; a weak D match, TRBD2 (7 bases). Looked up from germline, CDR1 is SQVTM and CDR2 is ANQGSEA. The CDR3 has 14 amino acids. Deletions cut 7 bases from V and 9 bases from J, with 22 bases between.